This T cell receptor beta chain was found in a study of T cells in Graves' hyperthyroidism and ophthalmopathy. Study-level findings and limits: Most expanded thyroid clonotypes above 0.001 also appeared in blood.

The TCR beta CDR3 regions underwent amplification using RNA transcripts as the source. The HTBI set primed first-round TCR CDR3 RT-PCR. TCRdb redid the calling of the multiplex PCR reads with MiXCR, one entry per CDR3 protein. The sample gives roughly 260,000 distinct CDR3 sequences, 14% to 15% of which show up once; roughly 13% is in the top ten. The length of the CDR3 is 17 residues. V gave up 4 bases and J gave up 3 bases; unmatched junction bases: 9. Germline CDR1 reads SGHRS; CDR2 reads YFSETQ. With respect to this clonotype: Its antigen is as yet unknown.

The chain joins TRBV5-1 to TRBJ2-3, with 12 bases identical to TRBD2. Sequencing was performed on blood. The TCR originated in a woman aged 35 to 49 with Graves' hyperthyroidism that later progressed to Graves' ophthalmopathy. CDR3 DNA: TGCGCCAGCAGCCCTAGACTAGCGGGAGTTCTGACAGATACGCAGTATTTT. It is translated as CASSPRLAGVLTDTQYF.